The 27 T cell receptor beta chains below all came from one sample that was sequenced in a study of blood T cell repertoires in COVID-19. TCRdb's table, derived via immunoSEQ multiplex PCR, lists solely in-frame clones and lacks some. The top ten clones hold about 1.6% of a sample with around 190,000 clones, 83% of them seen once. The specimen was peripheral blood. These receptors came from a human donor in a cohort sampled during active COVID-19.

This clone was seen a few times. The rearrangement links TRBV11-2 to TRBJ1-3, with a weak D call TRBD1 (5 bases). Germline assignment: CDR1 SGHAT and CDR2 FQNNGV. V was shortened by 1 base and J by 0 bases, with 13 bases between the two germline ends. This CDR3 has 17 amino acids. Written as DNA, the CDR3 is TGTGCCAGCAGCTTAGGGGCCAGGGCCTTCTCTGGAAACACCATATATTTT. Translated: CASSLGARAFSGNTIYF.

This clone was counted only a few times. This sequence joins TRBV19 and TRBJ1-2, with D perhaps matching TRBD1 (6 bases). Per the germline V gene, CDR1 is LNHDA and CDR2 is SQIVND (reference sequence). Trimming left V 4 bases short and J 4 bases short, with 10 bases between. This CDR3 is 13 amino acids long. CDR3 region: CASSTGTFYGYTF. The CDR3 region has the DNA TGTGCCAGTAGTACCGGGACATTCTATGGCTACACCTTC.

The chain is built from TRBV6-2 or TRBV6-3 and TRBJ1-2; D is ambiguous. With 0 bases removed from V and 4 bases from J, the gap between germline ends came to 9 bases. The V gene's germline CDR1 is MNHEY and CDR2 SVGEGT. The CDR3 contains 14 residues. CDR3 DNA sequence: TGTGCCAGCAGTTACTCCGGACTTCCCTATGGCTACACCTTC. Translated: CASSYSGLPYGYTF.

The chain has TRBV12-3 or TRBV12-4 and TRBJ1-3, with D hard to call. CDR3 length: 13 amino acids. Trimming took off 5 bases at V and 4 bases at J, with 9 bases between the two ends. The CDR3 is CASSRQSGNTIYF. CDR3 DNA sequence: TGTGCCAGCAGTCGACAATCGGGAAACACCATATATTTT.

This clone has a handful of counts. The chain carries TRBV28 and TRBJ2-7, with D perhaps matching TRBD1 (6 bases). V lost 3 bases to trimming and J lost 7 bases, with 13 bases between them. The CDR3 extends over 13 amino acids. Germline V gives CDR1 MDHEN, CDR2 SYDVKM. In nucleotides, the CDR3 is TGTGCCAGCAGTTTGGTTCGCAGGGGAGAGCAGTACTTC. Protein product: CASSLVRRGEQYF.

The table lists this clone with a count of one. The chain combines TRBV11-1 with TRBJ2-2; weak D call: TRBD1 (5 bases). The CDR3 consists of 13 residues. The germline V and J ends were trimmed by 5 bases and 5 bases, with 9 bases remaining between them. Germline CDR1 reads SGHAT; CDR2 reads FQDESV (reference sequence). The CDR3 DNA reads TGTGCCAGCAGCGTCCAGGGAACCGGGGAGCTGTTTTTT. Translation gives CASSVQGTGELFF.

The V gene is TRBV18, the J gene TRBJ1-1; D is possibly TRBD1 (5 bases). The CDR3 sequence is 18 residues long. Germline-derived CDR1 and CDR2 are KGHSH and LQKENI. Trimming left V 1 base short and J 3 bases short, with 21 bases between. In nucleotides, the CDR3 is TGTGCCAGCTCACCACTAGGGCAGGGCGCAGGGCCTCACACTGAAGCTTTCTTT. Translation: CASSPLGQGAGPHTEAFF.

V is TRBV10-3 and J is TRBJ2-1, with TRBD2 matching 9 bases. J lost 8 bases, V lost 6 bases, and 11 bases had no gene match. The germline V gene has CDR1 ENHRY and CDR2 SYGVKD. The CDR3 covers 15 residues. The CDR3 sequence is CAIRNSSGRFDEQFF. The CDR3 DNA follows: TGTGCCATCAGAAATTCCAGCGGGAGGTTCGATGAGCAGTTCTTC.

The V and J genes are TRBV5-1 and TRBJ2-7; possibly TRBD1 for D (7 bases). Germline V gene sequence: CDR1 SGHRS, CDR2 YFSETQ. The CDR3 has 15 residues. V was clipped by 0 bases and J by 3 bases, with 13 bases between them. This CDR3 reads CASSLEGRGDYEQYF. The CDR3 coding sequence is TGCGCCAGCAGCTTGGAGGGCAGGGGGGACTACGAGCAGTACTTC.

In nucleotides, the CDR3 is TGCGCCAGCAGCCAACCGGGACTAGCGGGGTACAATGAGCAGTTCTTC. This codes for CASSQPGLAGYNEQFF. J is TRBJ2-1 and V is TRBV4-3; 13 positions agree with TRBD2. V shed 2 bases and J 4 bases; nucleotides not matched to a gene: 2. Germline-derived CDR1 and CDR2 are LGHNA and YSLEER. The CDR3 length is 16 residues.

This clone was observed a single time. The CDR3 here is CASTLTGDYEQYF. The CDR3 nucleotides read TGTGCCAGCACCTTGACAGGGGACTACGAGCAGTACTTC. This chain links TRBV6-5 with TRBJ2-7, with 8 bases lining up with TRBD1. The CDR3 loop spans 13 amino acids. CDR1 is MNHEY, CDR2 SVGAGI, per germline. J was trimmed by 3 bases and V by 7 bases; bases with no gene match: 5.

CDR3 sequence: CASSSSAGAEQYF. The CDR3 nucleotides read TGTGCCAGCAGCTCAAGTGCAGGGGCCGAGCAGTACTTC. The rearrangement links TRBV7-9 to TRBJ2-7, with D maybe TRBD1 (6 bases). The V gene lost 4 bases and the J gene lost 6 bases, with 13 bases spanning the gap. Germline CDR1 reads SEHNR; CDR2 reads FQNEAQ (reference sequence). The CDR3 has 13 residues.

The chain links TRBV19 to TRBJ2-6; a weak D match, TRBD1 (5 bases). The CDR3 spans 15 residues. Trimming stripped 1 base from V and 4 bases from J, with 8 bases between. Per the germline V gene, CDR1 is LNHDA and CDR2 is SQIVND (reference sequence). For the CDR3, the DNA is TGTGCCAGTAGTATAGTGGGGCCCGGGGCCAACGTCCTGACTTTC. Its protein is CASSIVGPGANVLTF. The whole variable domain, filled in from reference TRBV19 and TRBJ2-6, reads DGGITQSPKYLFRKEGQNVTLSCEQNLNHDAMYWYRQDPGQGLRLIYYSQIVNDFQKGDIAEGYSVSREKKESFPLTVTSAQKNPTAFYLCASSIVGPGANVLTFGAGSRLTVL.

The J gene is TRBJ1-2, the V gene TRBV19; the match to TRBD1 covers 12 bases. V was clipped by 5 bases and J by 7 bases; unmatched bases: 8. Germline loops: CDR1 LNHDA, CDR2 SQIVND (reference sequence). This CDR3 has 15 residues. In DNA form, the CDR3 reads TGTGCCAGTAGTTTCCTAGGGACAGGGGGCCCTGGCTACACCTTC. Amino acids: CASSFLGTGGPGYTF.

This chain joins TRBV24-1 and TRBJ2-2; the match to TRBD2 covers 7 bases. The CDR3 spans 12 residues. Germline CDR1 reads KGHDR; CDR2 reads SFDVKD. V shed 6 bases and J 7 bases; nucleotides not matched to a gene: 1. The CDR3 spells CATSSGGGELFF. CDR3 coding DNA: TGTGCCACCAGTTCGGGGGGCGGGGAGCTGTTTTTT.

The genes are TRBV19 and TRBJ2-1, with 8 bases aligning to TRBD2. V lost 7 bases and J lost 4; bases outside the gene matches: 15. Looked up from germline, CDR1 is LNHDA and CDR2 is SQIVND (reference sequence). CDR3 length equals 17 residues. The CDR3 spells CASNRGASGSLYNEQFF. The CDR3 DNA is TGTGCCAGTAACCGGGGGGCTAGCGGGTCCCTTTACAATGAGCAGTTCTTC.

The gene calls are TRBV20-1 and TRBJ2-5; D call uncertain. In germline, CDR1 is DFQATT, CDR2 SNEGSKA (reference sequence). The V end lost 5 bases, the J end lost 5 bases, and 6 bases lay between the germline ends. The CDR3 spans 10 residues. CDR3 region: CSALRETQYF. The CDR3 DNA reads TGCAGTGCTTTGAGGGAGACCCAGTACTTC.

V and J are TRBV28 and TRBJ1-5, with D unresolved. Germline CDR1 and CDR2: MDHEN and SYDVKM. The CDR3 runs 16 residues. Trimming shortened V by 6 bases and J by 0 bases, and 15 bases separated the two germline ends. CDR3 in amino acids: CASRPRLGSSNQPQHF. As DNA, the CDR3 is TGTGCCAGCAGGCCCAGGTTGGGCAGTAGCAATCAGCCCCAGCATTTT.

The genes are TRBV11-2 and TRBJ2-1; D perhaps matches TRBD2 (5 bases). Germline V gene lookup returns CDR1 SGHAT and CDR2 FQNNGV. The CDR3 has 14 residues. Between the trimmed V and J ends, which lost 1 base and 7 bases, there was a span of 11 bases. CDR3 in DNA: TGTGCCAGCAGCTTAGCGGACTGGGGAAATGAGCAGTTCTTC. It is translated as CASSLADWGNEQFF. The whole variable domain, remainder taken from reference TRBV11-2 and TRBJ2-1, is EAGVAQSPRYKIIEKRQSVAFWCNPISGHATLYWYQQILGQGPKLLIQFQNNGVVDDSQLPKDRFSAERLKGVDSTLKIQPAKLEDSAVYLCASSLADWGNEQFFGPGTRLTVL.

The chain combines TRBV11-2 with TRBJ1-3, with 10 positions matching TRBD1. Germline V gives CDR1 SGHAT, CDR2 FQNNGV. This CDR3 comprises 13 residues. The V and J ends lost 4 bases and 10 bases, in that order; junction bases with no gene match: 4. CDR3 loop: CASSSGQGGTIYF. Written as DNA, the CDR3 is TGTGCCAGCAGCTCCGGACAGGGGGGAACCATATATTTT.

V usage is TRBV6-5 and J usage is TRBJ2-5; the D gene is possibly TRBD2 (7 bases). This CDR3 has 12 residues. Looked up from germline, CDR1 is MNHEY and CDR2 is SVGAGI. Between the trimmed V and J ends, which lost 6 bases and 5 bases, there was a span of 10 bases. The CDR3 sequence is CASRRGGETQYF. For the CDR3, the DNA is TGTGCCAGCAGGAGGGGGGGCGAGACCCAGTACTTC.

The chain employs TRBV24-1 and TRBJ1-2; possibly TRBD1 for D (5 bases). The CDR3 contains 16 residues. Per germline, CDR1 KGHDR and CDR2 SFDVKD. V dropped 4 bases and J dropped 0 bases, with 14 bases sitting between them. Here the CDR3 DNA reads TGTGCCACCAGTGACCCGACAGTTCCAGCTAACTATGGCTACACCTTC. This sequence encodes CATSDPTVPANYGYTF.

This chain joins TRBV3-1 (or the pseudogene TRBV3-2) and TRBJ1-3, with TRBD1 identical over 7 bases. The CDR3 spans 14 residues. J lost 8 bases, V lost 4 bases, and 8 bases had no gene match. Germline assignment: CDR1 LGHDT and CDR2 YNNKEL (reference sequence). The CDR3 region is CASSPQGNLDTIYF. CDR3 DNA sequence: TGTGCCAGCAGCCCACAGGGGAATCTTGACACCATATATTTT.

This rearrangement joins TRBV6-2 or TRBV6-3 to TRBJ2-7; TRBD2 agrees at 12 bases. Germline V lookup: CDR1 MNHEY, CDR2 SVGEGT. This CDR3 contains 18 residues. Losses at the gene ends were 2 bases for V and 5 bases for J; bases not matched to a gene: 13. CDR3 DNA: TGTGCCAGCAGTTACCCCACAGCCGGACTAGCGGGAAGGGACGAGCAGTACTTC. Protein: CASSYPTAGLAGRDEQYF.

The V call is TRBV5-8, the J call TRBJ2-7, with 7 bases that match TRBD1. Per germline, CDR1 SGHTS and CDR2 YDEGEE. The CDR3 has 12 residues. The ends lost 4 bases at V and 6 bases at J; junction bases unmatched: 4. The chain's CDR3 is CASSLTGPEQYF. The DNA of the CDR3 is TGTGCCAGCAGCCTGACAGGGCCCGAGCAGTACTTC.

V gene TRBV4-3 combines with J gene TRBJ1-6; D unclear. The CDR3 runs to 14 residues. V was shortened by 0 bases and J by 3 bases, with 3 bases between the two germline ends. The V gene's germline CDR1 is LGHNA and CDR2 YSLEER. CDR3 sequence reads: CASSQDLYNSPLHF. The CDR3 nucleotides are TGCGCCAGCAGCCAAGACCTCTATAATTCACCCCTCCACTTT.

The J gene is TRBJ2-7, the V gene TRBV2; D call uncertain. Germline V CDR1 and CDR2: SNHLY, FYNNEI. Trimming removed 3 bases from V and 1 base from J, with 7 bases in between. The CDR3 consists of 13 residues. Here the CDR3 DNA reads TGTGCCAGCAGTGATCGGAGTTCCTACGAGCAGTACTTC. This encodes CASSDRSSYEQYF.